This TCR beta chain appears in the sequencing data of a study of shared clonotypes between healthy human individuals. General study results and limits: With a handful of donors compared, 5% to 5.5% of naive CD4 clonotypes were shared. Clonotypes shared by all four donors outscored non-shared clonotypes in generation probability.

Sequencing was performed with immunoSEQ multiplex PCR; in TCRdb, only in-frame clones are kept and a portion is missing. The data hold approximately 650,000 clones, with around 95% observed a single time. This clone was found a few times. What it recognizes is unknown. CD45RO-negative, CCR7-positively selected cells formed the naive CD8 fraction, excluding terminally differentiated effector memory CD45RA+ cells. This CDR3 spans 14 amino acids. Trimming left V 8 bases short and J 0 bases short, with 10 bases between. Germline V CDR1 and CDR2: LNHDA, SQIVND (reference sequence). The specimen was naive CD8+ T cells sorted from blood. This chain uses TRBV19 with TRBJ2-2; D remains unclear. The sequence derives from a woman aged 25 to 39 in good health. The CDR3 nucleotides are TGTGCCAGTTGTCGAACCGCGAACACCGGGGAGCTGTTTTTT. It specifies CASCRTANTGELFF.